The 8 T cell receptor beta chains below all came from one sample that was sequenced in a study of T-cell reconstitution after alpha-beta-depleted transplantation in children. For TCRbeta, the library was prepared with unique molecular identifiers. TCRdb itself ran the PCR reads through MiXCR, one entry per CDR3 protein. This table has 200,000 to 250,000 distinct CDR3 sequences, approximately 9% appearing once. The sequencing here drew on PBMCs from the stem cell graft donor, taken from the stem cell graft. These receptors originate from a human donor who donated a stem cell graft to a child with acute lymphoblastic leukemia.

The rearrangement links TRBV12-3 or TRBV12-4 to TRBJ1-4; 11 nucleotides line up with TRBD1. This CDR3 comprises 13 residues. The junction had 3 bases not matched to a gene; V was cut back by 7 bases and J by 8 bases. CDR3 protein: CASMGQGDEKLFF. CDR3 coding DNA: TGTGCCAGCATGGGACAGGGGGACGAAAAACTGTTTTTT.

This clonotype was recorded many times. The chain joins TRBV6-2 or TRBV6-3 to TRBJ1-1; tentatively, D is TRBD1 (6 bases). Trimming cost V 2 bases and J 1 base, with 8 bases left between them. This CDR3 is 14 amino acids long. Germline loops: CDR1 MNHEY, CDR2 SVGEGT. The CDR3 sequence: CASSYDRPNTEAFF. CDR3 DNA sequence: TGTGCCAGCAGTTACGACAGGCCGAACACTGAAGCTTTCTTT.

The CDR3 region has the DNA TGTGCCAGCTCCCCTACCAGGACTAGCGGGGTAAGACGCCAAGAGACCCAGTACTTC. Its protein product is CASSPTRTSGVRRQETQYF. This sequence joins TRBV18 and TRBJ2-5, with 12 positions matching TRBD2. The CDR3 extends over 19 amino acids. Germline CDR1 KGHSH, CDR2 LQKENI. With V trimmed by 6 bases and J by 1 base, 15 bases remained unmatched.

This clonotype was counted many times. The chain recombines TRBV29-1 with TRBJ2-2; D is undetermined. V lost 3 bases, J lost 6 bases, and 2 bases lay in between. CDR1 SQVTM and CDR2 ANQGSEA come from the germline V gene. The CDR3 sequence is 10 residues long. CDR3 in DNA: TGCAGCGTTGATTCCGGGGAGCTGTTTTTT. Translation: CSVDSGELFF.

This clonotype was seen at least ten times. The chain employs TRBV5-1 and TRBJ2-2, with 9 bases fitting TRBD2. With 4 bases clipped from V and 5 bases from J, the junction kept 6 bases outside the gene matches. CDR1 SGHRS and CDR2 YFSETQ come from the germline V gene. The CDR3 loop spans 15 amino acids. The CDR3 is CASSEVTSGTGELFF. The CDR3 nucleotides read TGCGCCAGCAGCGAAGTGACTAGCGGAACCGGGGAGCTGTTTTTT.

This clonotype was recorded a few times. The chain is built from TRBV27 and TRBJ1-2; 12 bases align to TRBD1. CDR1 MNHEY and CDR2 SMNVEV come from the germline V gene (reference sequence). V trimming: 5 bases; J trimming: 7 bases; junction bases outside the gene matches: 8. The CDR3 has 15 residues. In DNA, the CDR3 is TGTGCCAGCAGTCCGCCGGGACAGGGGGCTGGTGGCTACACCTTC. Translation: CASSPPGQGAGGYTF.

This clonotype was seen ten or more times. This chain joins TRBV5-5 and TRBJ1-3; D call uncertain. This CDR3 has 13 residues. Between the trimmed V and J ends, which lost 0 bases and 4 bases, there was a span of 5 bases. CDR1 and CDR2 (germline): SGHKS, YYEKEE (reference sequence). Written as DNA, the CDR3 is TGTGCCAGCAGCTTGGGGCAGGGAAACACCATATATTTT. Translating it yields CASSLGQGNTIYF.

This clonotype came up many times. The chain uses TRBV7-2 and TRBJ2-1; 8 bases agree with TRBD1. Germline trimming cut 6 bases from V and 5 bases from J; bases unmatched to any gene: 6. There are 14 residues in the CDR3. Germline lookup yields CDR1 SGHTA and CDR2 FQGNSA. The CDR3 loop is CASRGQEINNEQFF. The CDR3 DNA is TGTGCCAGCAGGGGACAGGAGATAAACAATGAGCAGTTCTTC.